The rows below give T cell receptor beta chains drawn from one sample of a study of OX40 agonist ivuxolimab in advanced cancers. The data were produced by immunoSEQ multiplex PCR, yet TCRdb's version contains in-frame clones alone and is incomplete. This table has about 82,000 clones, 75% to 95% appearing once. Specimen: CD4+ or CD8+ T cells sorted from blood, collected in a trial of the OX40 agonist ivuxolimab. These receptors were obtained from an adult with an advanced solid tumor such as melanoma, head and neck, liver or kidney cancer. Both conserved end residues are part of each CDR3. D genes are given only for firm matches. Clone size is stated in some rows and not others, as once, few, many or a class when expanded.

V: TRBV19; J: TRBJ2-2; D: -; size: -; CDR3: CASSIVVNTGELFF; DNA: TGTGCCAGTAGTATTGTAGTGAACACCGGGGAGCTGTTTTTT
V: TRBV10-3; J: TRBJ2-3; D: -; size: once; CDR3: CAISETRGTDTQYF; DNA: TGTGCCATCAGTGAGACTAGAGGCACAGATACGCAGTATTTT
V: TRBV9; J: TRBJ2-2; D: -; size: -; CDR3: CASSPTSFPGELFF; DNA: TGTGCCAGCAGCCCAACTAGCTTCCCCGGGGAGCTGTTTTTT
V: TRBV5-1; J: TRBJ2-2; D: TRBD1; size: -; CDR3: CASSPGQGGTGELFF; DNA: TGCGCCAGCAGCCCCGGACAGGGTGGCACCGGGGAGCTGTTTTTT
V: TRBV5-1; J: TRBJ2-2; D: TRBD2; size: -; CDR3: CASSLMSAGGSTGELFF; DNA: TGCGCCAGCAGCTTGATGTCAGCGGGAGGCAGCACCGGGGAGCTGTTTTTT
V: TRBV7-9; J: TRBJ2-5; D: -; size: -; CDR3: CASSLDFSGSPETQYF; DNA: TGTGCCAGCAGCTTAGATTTTAGCGGAAGTCCGGAGACCCAGTACTTC
V: TRBV6-5; J: TRBJ2-3; D: -; size: once; CDR3: CASSWTRGGDTQYF; DNA: TGTGCCAGCAGTTGGACCAGGGGGGGAGATACGCAGTATTTT
V: TRBV7-2; J: TRBJ2-7; D: -; size: -; CDR3: CASSLAGVTTGEQYF; DNA: TGTGCCAGCAGCTTAGCGGGAGTCACCACTGGCGAGCAGTACTTC
V: TRBV19; J: TRBJ2-7; D: -; size: -; CDR3: CASSMTGTGPYEQYF; DNA: TGTGCCAGTAGTATGACCGGCACAGGGCCCTACGAGCAGTACTTC
V: TRBV11-2; J: TRBJ2-7; D: -; size: -; CDR3: CASSLARDTWYEQYF; DNA: TGTGCCAGCAGCTTAGCCCGGGACACCTGGTACGAGCAGTACTTC
V: TRBV2; J: TRBJ2-4; D: -; size: -; CDR3: CASSVSDKNIQYF; DNA: TGTGCCAGCAGTGTCTCGGACAAAAACATTCAGTACTTC
V: TRBV5-1; J: TRBJ2-3; D: TRBD2; size: -; CDR3: CASSLPGLAGDTQYF; DNA: TGCGCCAGCAGCTTACCGGGACTAGCAGGGGATACGCAGTATTTT
V: TRBV28; J: TRBJ2-7; D: TRBD2; size: -; CDR3: CASSNMGLADYEQYF; DNA: TGTGCCAGCAGCAATATGGGACTAGCGGATTACGAGCAGTACTTC
V: TRBV7-7; J: TRBJ2-2; D: -; size: -; CDR3: CASSLSGANTGELFF; DNA: TGTGCTAGCAGCTTGTCAGGAGCGAACACCGGGGAGCTGTTTTTT
V: TRBV5-1; J: TRBJ2-1; D: TRBD1; size: -; CDR3: CASSSHRTGDRGYNEQFF; DNA: TGCGCCAGCAGCAGCCACCGTACAGGGGACAGGGGGTACAATGAGCAGTTCTTC
V: TRBV2; J: TRBJ2-5; D: -; size: -; CDR3: CASSEMGPQETQYF; DNA: TGTGCCAGCAGTGAGATGGGCCCACAAGAGACCCAGTACTTC
V: TRBV28; J: TRBJ1-5; D: -; size: -; CDR3: CASIRGGGQQPQHF; DNA: TGTGCCAGCATTAGAGGGGGGGGGCAACAGCCCCAGCATTTT
V: TRBV18; J: TRBJ2-5; D: -; size: -; CDR3: CASSPPNEETQYF; DNA: TGTGCCAGCTCACCACCGAATGAAGAGACCCAGTACTTC
V: TRBV5-5; J: TRBJ2-7; D: TRBD2; size: few; CDR3: CASSPLRSGEKYF; DNA: TGTGCCAGCAGCCCCCTAAGGAGCGGGGAGAAATACTTC
V: TRBV27; J: TRBJ1-5; D: -; size: -; CDR3: CASSPGTLSNQPQHF; DNA: TGTGCCAGCAGCCCCGGGACACTTAGCAATCAGCCCCAGCATTTT
V: TRBV9; J: TRBJ2-3; D: -; size: -; CDR3: CASSPLRVSLIDTQYF; DNA: TGTGCCAGCAGCCCCCTCCGGGTTTCTCTTATCGATACGCAGTATTTT
V: TRBV6-1; J: TRBJ2-2; D: TRBD1; size: once; CDR3: CASLGQTHTGELFF; DNA: TGTGCCAGCTTGGGACAGACCCACACCGGGGAGCTGTTTTTT
V: TRBV12-1; J: TRBJ2-5; D: -; size: -; CDR3: CASGLAGGPFETQYF; DNA: TGTGCCAGCGGACTAGCGGGAGGGCCGTTTGAGACCCAGTACTTC
V: TRBV7-9; J: TRBJ1-5; D: -; size: -; CDR3: CASSLDLSEAQHF; DNA: TGTGCCAGCAGCTTGGACCTCTCTGAGGCCCAGCATTTT
V: TRBV19; J: TRBJ1-2; D: -; size: -; CDR3: CASLGTWGNGYTF; DNA: TGTGCCAGCCTTGGCACATGGGGAAATGGCTACACCTTC
V: TRBV30; J: TRBJ1-2; D: -; size: few; CDR3: CAWSPQSNYGYTF; DNA: TGTGCCTGGAGTCCACAGAGTAACTATGGCTACACCTTC
V: TRBV9; J: TRBJ2-2; D: TRBD2; size: -; CDR3: CASSARPGGGPLVAMGELFF; DNA: TGTGCCAGCAGCGCCCGCCCGGGCGGGGGACCTCTAGTTGCGATGGGGGAGCTGTTTTTT
V: TRBV28; J: TRBJ2-7; D: TRBD2; size: -; CDR3: CASSIGGLGFDEQYF; DNA: TGTGCCAGCAGTATCGGGGGACTAGGATTCGACGAGCAGTACTTC
V: TRBV28; J: TRBJ1-4; D: -; size: -; CDR3: CASSDRGINEKLFF; DNA: TGTGCCAGCAGTGACAGAGGGATTAATGAAAAACTGTTTTTT
V: TRBV19; J: TRBJ2-1; D: TRBD1; size: -; CDR3: CASSIGRGPLFYNEQFF; DNA: TGTGCCAGTAGTATTGGCAGGGGGCCACTATTCTACAATGAGCAGTTCTTC
V: TRBV27; J: TRBJ2-5; D: TRBD1; size: -; CDR3: CASSLQGAYETQYF; DNA: TGTGCCAGCAGCCTACAGGGGGCATATGAGACCCAGTACTTC
V: TRBV10-3; J: TRBJ2-5; D: -; size: -; CDR3: CAISLGRQETQYF; DNA: TGTGCCATCAGCTTAGGTCGGCAAGAGACCCAGTACTTC
V: TRBV7-9; J: TRBJ2-1; D: -; size: -; CDR3: CASSLSGSYNEQFF; DNA: TGTGCCAGCAGCTTATCTGGCTCCTACAATGAGCAGTTCTTC
V: TRBV5-1; J: TRBJ2-7; D: TRBD1; size: -; CDR3: CASSLGGTGGLEQYF; DNA: TGCGCCAGCAGCTTGGGTGGGACAGGGGGCCTGGAGCAGTACTTC
V: TRBV6-5; J: TRBJ2-5; D: TRBD1; size: -; CDR3: CASSYPSGTGGSEQYF; DNA: TGTGCCAGCAGTTATCCTTCCGGGACAGGGGGGTCGGAGCAGTACTTC
V: TRBV7-9; J: TRBJ2-7; D: TRBD1; size: -; CDR3: CASSFGTGVYEQYF; DNA: TGTGCCAGCAGCTTCGGGACAGGGGTCTACGAGCAGTACTTC
V: TRBV6-5; J: TRBJ1-2; D: TRBD1; size: medium-sized; CDR3: CASTPGTGRGGYTF; DNA: TGTGCCAGCACCCCCGGGACAGGGCGAGGAGGCTACACCTTC
V: TRBV18; J: TRBJ2-7; D: -; size: -; CDR3: CASSPPVAPTAEQYF; DNA: TGTGCCAGCTCACCACCAGTTGCACCTACCGCCGAGCAGTACTTC
V: TRBV12-1; J: TRBJ2-5; D: -; size: -; CDR3: CASSFAAETQYF; DNA: TGTGCCAGCAGCTTTGCAGCAGAGACCCAGTACTTC
V: TRBV5-1; J: TRBJ2-7; D: -; size: -; CDR3: CASSLDNSYEQYF; DNA: TGCGCCAGCAGCTTGGACAACAGCTACGAGCAGTACTTC
V: TRBV2; J: TRBJ1-3; D: -; size: -; CDR3: CASRAGSGNTIYF; DNA: TGTGCCAGCCGAGCAGGCTCTGGAAACACCATATATTTT
V: TRBV19; J: TRBJ2-7; D: TRBD1; size: once; CDR3: CASSLGQGVQYF; DNA: TGTGCCAGTAGTCTGGGACAGGGGGTGCAGTACTTC
V: TRBV5-4; J: TRBJ2-3; D: TRBD2; size: -; CDR3: CASSSSSGTNTDTQYF; DNA: TGTGCCAGCAGCTCCTCTAGCGGTACCAACACAGATACGCAGTATTTT
V: TRBV28; J: TRBJ1-3; D: TRBD1; size: -; CDR3: CASSLSFRGINTIYF; DNA: TGTGCCAGCAGTTTATCGTTCAGGGGGATAAACACCATATATTTT
V: TRBV5-1; J: TRBJ1-1; D: -; size: -; CDR3: CASSLEPGGNTEAFF; DNA: TGCGCCAGCAGCTTGGAGCCGGGTGGCAACACTGAAGCTTTCTTT
V: TRBV7-9; J: TRBJ2-3; D: TRBD2; size: few; CDR3: CASSLGTSFDTQYF; DNA: TGTGCCAGCAGCCTCGGGACTAGTTTTGATACGCAGTATTTT
V: TRBV7-9; J: TRBJ2-5; D: -; size: -; CDR3: CASSSRGGETQYF; DNA: TGTGCCAGCAGCTCCCGGGGAGGAGAGACCCAGTACTTC
V: TRBV2; J: TRBJ2-3; D: TRBD1; size: -; CDR3: CASGTGFTQYF; DNA: TGTGCCAGTGGGACAGGGTTTACGCAGTATTTT
V: TRBV5-5; J: TRBJ2-5; D: TRBD2; size: once; CDR3: CASSHIAGVQETQYF; DNA: TGTGCCAGCAGCCATATTGCGGGAGTTCAAGAGACCCAGTACTTC
V: TRBV7-6; J: TRBJ1-2; D: -; size: -; CDR3: CASSPGGRYGYTF; DNA: TGTGCCAGCAGCCCGGGGGGGAGGTATGGCTACACCTTC
V: TRBV10-3; J: TRBJ2-1; D: -; size: -; CDR3: CASGPSNEQFF; DNA: TGTGCCAGCGGGCCTTCCAATGAGCAGTTCTTC
V: TRBV9; J: TRBJ1-3; D: -; size: -; CDR3: CASSVAGVYSGNTIYF; DNA: TGTGCCAGCAGCGTAGCCGGGGTATACTCTGGAAACACCATATATTTT